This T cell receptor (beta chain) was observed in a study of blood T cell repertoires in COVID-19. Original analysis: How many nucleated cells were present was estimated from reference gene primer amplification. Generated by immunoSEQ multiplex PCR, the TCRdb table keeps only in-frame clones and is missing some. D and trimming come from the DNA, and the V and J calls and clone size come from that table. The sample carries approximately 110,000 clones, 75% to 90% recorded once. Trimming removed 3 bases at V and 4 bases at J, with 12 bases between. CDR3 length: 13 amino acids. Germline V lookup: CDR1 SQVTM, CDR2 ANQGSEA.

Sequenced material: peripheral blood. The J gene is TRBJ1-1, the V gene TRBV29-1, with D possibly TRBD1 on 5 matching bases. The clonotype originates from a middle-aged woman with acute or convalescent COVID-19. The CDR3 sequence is CSVDREGGTEAFF. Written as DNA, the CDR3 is TGCAGCGTTGACAGGGAGGGAGGCACTGAAGCTTTCTTT. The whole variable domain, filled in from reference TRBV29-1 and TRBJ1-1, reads SAVISQKPSRDICQRGTSLTIQCQVDSQVTMMFWYRQQPGQSLTLIATANQGSEATYESGFVIDKFPISRPNLTFSTLTVSNMSPEDSSIYLCSVDREGGTEAFFGQGTRLTVV.